The 27 T cell receptor beta chains given below trace back to one sample, sequenced in a study of shared clonotypes between healthy human individuals. Assay used: immunoSEQ multiplex PCR; TCRdb lists only in-frame clones, some missing. The repertoire holds about 580,000 clones, with roughly 98% as singletons. Naive CD8 cells comprised CD45RO-negative, CCR7-positively selected cells, excluding terminally differentiated effector memory CD45RA+ cells. Input material: naive CD8+ T cells sorted from blood. All receptors derive from a man aged 25-40 years in good health.

The rearrangement joins TRBV27 to TRBJ2-5, with D tentatively TRBD2 (5 bases). V was pared by 3 bases and J by 3 bases, with 11 bases between. There are 14 residues in the CDR3. Germline-derived CDR1 and CDR2 are MNHEY and SMNVEV (reference sequence). This CDR3 is CASSFTSREETQYF. The CDR3 region has the DNA TGTGCCAGCAGTTTCACTAGTAGGGAAGAGACCCAGTACTTC.

V gene TRBV6-6 combines with J gene TRBJ2-1; D might be TRBD1 (8 bases). V lost 8 bases and J lost 5, with 16 bases in between. Germline lookup yields CDR1 MNHNY and CDR2 SVGAGI (reference sequence). This CDR3 is 14 amino acids long. CDR3 region: CASLGQGGHNEQFF. CDR3 nucleotide sequence: TGTGCCAGCTTAGGACAGGGAGGGCACAATGAGCAGTTCTTC.

The chain recombines TRBV6-6 with TRBJ1-5, with 7 bases matching TRBD1. The ends lost 6 bases at V and 4 bases at J; junction bases unmatched: 12. Germline CDR1 MNHNY, CDR2 SVGAGI (reference sequence). This CDR3 is 16 amino acids long. CDR3: CASRHYKGGQNQPQHF. CDR3 in DNA: TGTGCCAGCAGGCACTACAAGGGGGGACAGAATCAGCCCCAGCATTTT.

This clone was counted once. The CDR3: CASMLREASTGELFF. In DNA form, the CDR3 reads TGTGCCAGCATGCTGCGGGAGGCCTCGACCGGGGAGCTGTTTTTT. The chain couples TRBV27 to TRBJ2-2, with 8 bases aligning to TRBD2. This CDR3 contains 15 residues. The germline CDR1 and CDR2 sequences are MNHEY and SMNVEV (reference sequence). Trimming took 7 bases from V and 5 from J; bases not matched to a gene: 9.

The gene calls are TRBV7-3 and TRBJ2-5; 7 bases agree with TRBD1. The CDR3 sequence is 15 residues long. Germline V gene sequence: CDR1 SGHTA, CDR2 FQGTGA. J lost 3 bases, V lost 5 bases, and 9 bases had no gene match. In DNA form, the CDR3 reads TGTGCCAGCAGCACTACCGTTGACAGGGAAGAGACCCAGTACTTC. Amino acid sequence: CASSTTVDREETQYF. Variable domain in full (rest from reference TRBV7-3 and TRBJ2-5): GAGVSQTPSNKVTEKGKYVELRCDPISGHTALYWYRQSLGQGPEFLIYFQGTGAADDSGLPNDRFFAVRPEGSVSTLKIQRTERGDSAVYLCASSTTVDREETQYFGPGTRLLVL.

The chain joins TRBV10-3 to TRBJ2-2, with D possibly TRBD2 on 6 matching bases. Deletions cut 6 bases from V and 1 base from J, with 12 bases between. The CDR3 is made up of 15 amino acids. Germline V gene sequence: CDR1 ENHRY, CDR2 SYGVKD. In nucleotides, the CDR3 is TGTGCCATCAGCCCTACTAGCTTGAACACCGGGGAGCTGTTTTTT. This sequence encodes CAISPTSLNTGELFF.

Regarding this clone: One end of the junction does not line up with germline, which may come from a read error. The V gene is TRBV7-2, the J gene TRBJ2-5, with D possibly being TRBD2 (5 bases). Germline lookup yields CDR1 SGHTA and CDR2 FQGNSA. CDR3 length: 16 amino acids. DNA of the CDR3: TGTGCCAGCAGCAAGAGACGAATAGCGTACCAGGAGACCCAGTACTTC. Translating it yields CASSKRRIAYQETQYF.

This sequence joins TRBV9 and TRBJ2-7, with D possibly called TRBD1 or TRBD2 (5 bases each). The germline V gene has CDR1 SGDLS and CDR2 YYNGEE. V was clipped by 3 bases and J by 0 bases, with 13 bases between them. CDR3 length: 15 residues. The CDR3 DNA follows: TGTGCCAGCAGCGGAGGGACCCCGAGCTCCTACGAGCAGTACTTC. This translates into CASSGGTPSSYEQYF.

The V call is TRBV11-2, the J call TRBJ2-3, with TRBD2 as a possible D gene (6 bases). Germline V gene lookup returns CDR1 SGHAT and CDR2 FQNNGV. Deletions cut 0 bases from V and 0 bases from J, with 16 bases between. This CDR3 region has 18 residues. The CDR3 here is CASSLEGGVGLSTDTQYF. The DNA of the CDR3 is TGTGCCAGCAGCTTAGAGGGGGGAGTTGGGTTGAGCACAGATACGCAGTATTTT.

The gene calls are TRBV27 and TRBJ2-7; tentatively, D is TRBD2 (6 bases). The CDR3 spans 14 residues. With 0 bases removed from V and 7 bases from J, the gap between germline ends came to 13 bases. Per the germline V gene, CDR1 is MNHEY and CDR2 is SMNVEV (reference sequence). In DNA form, the CDR3 reads TGTGCCAGCAGTTTATCGATCGGGGGTGCGGAGCAGTACTTC. Residues: CASSLSIGGAEQYF.

The J gene is TRBJ1-1, the V gene TRBV9; no reliable D call. The CDR3 length is 14 residues. The V and J ends lost 4 bases and 1 base respectively, with 11 bases between them. Germline loops: CDR1 SGDLS, CDR2 YYNGEE. The CDR3 sequence is CASSPTTGNTEAFF. The CDR3 coding sequence is TGTGCCAGCAGCCCCACTACGGGGAACACTGAAGCTTTCTTT.

V and J are TRBV30 and TRBJ2-1, with 16 positions matching TRBD2. Per the germline V gene, CDR1 is GTSNPN and CDR2 is SVGIG (reference sequence). The length of the CDR3 is 16 residues. After removal of 0 bases from V and 8 bases from J, the junction contained 4 bases not matched to a gene. Here the CDR3 reads CAWSVTGTSGRDEQFF. In nucleotides, the CDR3 is TGTGCCTGGAGTGTGACTGGGACTAGCGGGAGGGATGAGCAGTTCTTC.

This chain uses TRBV4-1 with TRBJ1-5, with D hard to call. Trimming shortened V by 0 bases and J by 2 bases, and 11 bases separated the two germline ends. The CDR3 has 16 residues. The germline CDR1 and CDR2 sequences are MGHRA and YSYEKL. The DNA of the CDR3 is TGCGCCAGCAGCCAAGAAACGGGGAGGGGCAATCAGCCCCAGCATTTT. This gives the protein CASSQETGRGNQPQHF.

The genes are TRBV6-1 and TRBJ2-7; TRBD1 matches at 9 bases. Trimming at V came to 4 bases and at J to 4 bases, leaving 8 bases not matched to a gene. This CDR3 is 15 amino acids long. Germline CDR1 reads MNHNS; CDR2 reads SASEGT. CDR3 in amino acids: CASSGIGQGLYEQYF. The CDR3 region has the DNA TGTGCCAGCAGTGGTATTGGACAGGGGCTGTACGAGCAGTACTTC.

The chain carries TRBV30 and TRBJ2-3; TRBD2 matches at 8 bases. The CDR3 spans 14 residues. CDR1 and CDR2 from the germline V gene are GTSNPN and SVGIG (reference sequence). V lost 1 base, J lost 0 bases, and 0 bases stayed unmatched. This CDR3 is CAWSASGSTDTQYF. In DNA, the CDR3 is TGTGCCTGGAGTGCTAGCGGGAGCACAGATACGCAGTATTTT.

The chain uses TRBV27 and TRBJ2-1; D is uncertain. This CDR3 spans 12 amino acids. From germline, CDR1 is MNHEY and CDR2 SMNVEV (reference sequence). V lost 5 bases and J lost 5, with 7 bases in between. CDR3 amino acids: CASSIPNNEQFF. CDR3 DNA: TGTGCCAGCAGTATACCTAACAATGAGCAGTTCTTC.

This clone has just one count. The chain couples TRBV7-9 to TRBJ2-7; D is undetermined. The germline V gene has CDR1 SEHNR and CDR2 FQNEAQ (reference sequence). The CDR3 extends over 12 amino acids. V shed 4 bases and J shed 4 bases, with 8 bases lying between them. CDR3 protein: CASSSTGYEQYF. The CDR3 DNA reads as TGTGCCAGCAGCTCCACCGGGTACGAGCAGTACTTC.

This sequence joins TRBV27 and TRBJ2-2, with D tentatively TRBD2 (5 bases). V was cut by 8 bases and J by 4 bases, with 14 bases left in between. The V gene's germline CDR1 is MNHEY and CDR2 SMNVEV (reference sequence). This CDR3 region has 14 residues. CDR3 bases: TGTGCCAGCGGAAGGGAGTTCGGCACCGGGGAGCTGTTTTTT. Its protein product is CASGREFGTGELFF.

Only one count was recorded for this clone. The V call is TRBV4-1, the J call TRBJ1-4, with D hard to call. The V gene lost 4 bases and the J gene lost 8 bases, with 8 bases spanning the gap. The germline CDR1 and CDR2 sequences are MGHRA and YSYEKL. This CDR3 is built from 12 residues. Here the CDR3 reads CASSLMEEKLFF. CDR3 nucleotides: TGCGCCAGCAGCCTCATGGAGGAAAAACTGTTTTTT.

The rearrangement joins TRBV29-1 to TRBJ2-2, with TRBD2 matching over 7 bases. The V gene's germline CDR1 is SQVTM and CDR2 ANQGSEA. V lost 1 base to trimming and J lost 9 bases; unmatched junction nucleotides: 11. CDR3 length: 15 residues. CDR3 sequence: CSVEGTGGLIRELFF. For the CDR3, the DNA is TGCAGCGTTGAAGGAACGGGAGGCCTAATCAGGGAGCTGTTTTTT.

This chain links TRBV30 with TRBJ1-2; TRBD1 agrees at 7 bases. The length of the CDR3 is 13 residues. Germline trimming cut 0 bases from V and 5 bases from J; bases unmatched to any gene: 3. Germline lookup yields CDR1 GTSNPN and CDR2 SVGIG (reference sequence). This chain's CDR3 is CAWSVGTEYGYTF. For the CDR3, the DNA is TGTGCCTGGAGTGTAGGGACAGAATATGGCTACACCTTC.

This clone appeared once. The chain links TRBV2 to TRBJ1-2, with a possible D match to TRBD1 (5 bases). CDR1 SNHLY and CDR2 FYNNEI come from the germline V gene. CDR3 size: 16 residues. Trimming stripped 2 bases from V and 6 bases from J, with 19 bases between. The CDR3: CASSEISGPGNDGYTF. In DNA form, the CDR3 reads TGTGCCAGCAGTGAAATAAGTGGGCCAGGGAATGATGGCTACACCTTC.

The chain is built from TRBV5-4 and TRBJ1-2, with 7 bases that match TRBD1. This CDR3 comprises 13 residues. Germline values: CDR1 SGHNT, CDR2 YYREEE (reference sequence). The V gene end was trimmed by 2 bases and the J gene end by 5 bases; junction bases not matched to a gene: 3. CDR3 in DNA: TGTGCCAGCAGCTTCGCAGGGGGATATGGCTACACCTTC. It translates to CASSFAGGYGYTF.

The chain is built from TRBV6-5 and TRBJ2-7, with TRBD2 matching over 10 bases. CDR3 length equals 15 residues. Germline lookup yields CDR1 MNHEY and CDR2 SVGAGI. The V gene end was trimmed by 2 bases and the J gene end by 5 bases; junction bases not matched to a gene: 6. CDR3 in DNA: TGTGCCAGCAGTTACATCACTAGCGGGAACCACGAGCAGTACTTC. Encoded protein: CASSYITSGNHEQYF.

The V call is TRBV30, the J call TRBJ2-1; D is unclear. CDR1 and CDR2 (germline): GTSNPN, SVGIG (reference sequence). The CDR3 runs to 13 residues. V lost 7 bases and J lost 0, with 10 bases in between. CDR3 region: CASTGSSYNEQFF. The CDR3 nucleotides read TGTGCCTCCACTGGAAGCTCCTACAATGAGCAGTTCTTC. Combining the CDR3 with reference TRBV30 and TRBJ2-1 gives the whole variable domain SQTIHQWPATLVQPVGSPLSLECTVEGTSNPNLYWYRQAAGRGLQLLFYSVGIGQISSEVPQNLSASRPQDRQFILSSKKLLLSDSGFYLCASTGSSYNEQFFGPGTRLTVL.

V usage is TRBV5-1 and J usage is TRBJ2-1, with D possibly matching TRBD2 (6 bases). In germline, CDR1 is SGHRS, CDR2 YFSETQ. This CDR3 contains 15 residues. With 4 bases removed from V and 5 bases from J, the gap between germline ends came to 16 bases. Written as DNA, the CDR3 is TGCGCCAGCAGCCAACGACTAGGGAGACACAATGAGCAGTTCTTC. This sequence encodes CASSQRLGRHNEQFF.

The chain employs TRBV4-1 and TRBJ1-1; D unclear. This CDR3 region has 12 residues. Germline lookup yields CDR1 MGHRA and CDR2 YSYEKL. With 4 bases removed from V and 1 base from J, the gap between germline ends came to 4 bases. The CDR3 loop is CASSLGNTEAFF. CDR3 coding DNA: TGCGCCAGCAGCCTAGGGAACACTGAAGCTTTCTTT.